The present T cell receptor (beta chain) was sequenced within a study of T cells in Graves' hyperthyroidism and ophthalmopathy. TCR beta CDR3 regions were amplified from RNA transcripts. The primer set for the first-round RT-PCR of the TCR CDR3 was HTBI. MiXCR, applied by TCRdb to the multiplex PCR reads, yields one record per CDR3 protein. Of just over 550,000 distinct CDR3 sequences in the sample, around 46% are singletons; the top ten hold about 7.9%. Germline CDR1 reads MGHDK; CDR2 reads SYGVNS. Trimming took 8 bases from V and 2 from J, leaving 9 bases between them. This CDR3 comprises 12 residues. Clinicians diagnosed patients from clinical symptoms, serum thyroxine and TRAb, thyroid ultrasound and orbital computed tomography. Remarks on this clonotype: Antigen unknown.

Findings of the study overall: By a 13 V-J model, ophthalmopathy was set apart from stable hyperthyroidism. Blood also carried most thyroid clonotypes expanded above 0.001.

This TCR was recovered from a woman between 18 and 30 years old with Graves' hyperthyroidism. Sequenced: peripheral blood or thyroid tissue (not recorded which). V and J are TRBV25-1 and TRBJ2-5; D may be TRBD2 (5 bases). CDR3 loop: CASGRVQETQYF. CDR3 DNA: TGTGCCAGCGGGAGAGTACAAGAGACCCAGTACTTC.